The TCR beta chain under discussion was sequenced for a study of vaccination and CD4 T cells after COVID-19 (dated by TCRdb to 2022 to 2024). Broadly, across the study: SARS-CoV-2 positivity had been established in the convalescent patients by nasal swab PCR, and mild disease was recorded in about 9 of these patients and severe disease in one. The convalescent cohort included six males and four females, with two Hispanic individuals, seven Caucasians, two Asians and one multiracial person. In control cultures, a CEFX viral epitope pool was used as positive control, an HIV-1 Nef peptide pool was used as negative control, or no peptide was added. The spike-specific CD4+ TCR repertoire was compared before and after mRNA vaccination in 10 to 11 COVID-19 convalescent patients and several infection-naive healthy vaccine recipients. Each participant got two doses of either the Pfizer-BioNTech BNT162b2 vaccine (n=8) or the Moderna mRNA-1273 vaccine (n=2). Post-COVID blood samples from convalescent patients were collected a median of roughly 100 days after diagnosis, with a range of roughly 35 to 180 days. For stimulating the cultures, overlapping spike peptide pools were used, derived from SARS-CoV-2 as well as from the common cold coronaviruses HCoV-NL63, HCoV-OC43 and HCoV-229E. Post-vaccine blood samples were taken a median of roughly 75 days after the second vaccine dose, with a range of 14 to 241 days.

Receptor amplification or capture employed PCR. DNA from cultured CD4+ T cells underwent TCR sequencing with the Oncomine TCR Beta short-read assay at the Johns Hopkins FTIC core. The QIAamp micro DNA kit was used to extract genomic DNA from the cultured CD4+ T cells. Oncomine TCR Beta libraries from cultured CD4+ T cells were pooled with unique dual indexes and sequenced on an Illumina iSeq 100. For the original study's pipeline: Non-productive sequences were removed, and CDR3s not starting with C, not ending with F or W, or shorter than 7 amino acids were discarded. The MANAFEST web application was used to identify antigen-specific clonotypes by comparing peptide-stimulated wells against reference wells and other culture wells. An FDR below 0.05, an odds ratio above 5, and a productive frequency above 0.1% in at least two of three replicate wells were required for clones to be considered positive. A clonotype counted as cross-reactive if it showed significant expansion both in the SARS-CoV-2 spike wells and in at least one common cold coronavirus spike condition. Using R version 3.6.1, CDR3 homology was evaluated through Levenshtein distances (stringdist) along with unrooted phylogenetic trees (ape). TCRdb trimmed public reads at Q25 via fastp, called clones via MiXCR and kept in-frame beta chains. Entries are consolidated by CDR3 protein sequence, retaining the most common genes and DNA. The authors' filters were not applied to this entry. This sample lists under 25,000 distinct CDR3 sequences; roughly 29% were detected once. The leading ten clones occupy roughly 11% of the sample.

According to the study, the label for this sample's treatment or condition signals: roughly ten-day PBMC culture with coronavirus spike peptide pools or control peptides (ViraFEST assay). To expand antigen-specific T cells with peptide pools and then pick out the expanded clonotypes through TCR sequencing, the study relied on the ViraFEST assay. The convalescent patients' positive SARS-CoV-2 PCR tests were from March to December 2020, which was before the Alpha, Beta and Delta variants emerged in the United States. Roughly 2.1 million PBMCs per well were cultured in IMDM with roughly 5% human AB serum and about 9.2 IU/ml IL-2, plus 10 ug/ml peptide pools. On days 3 and 7, half of the culture medium was replaced with fresh IL-2-containing medium. After more than 8 days of culture, CD4+ T cells were isolated by negative selection using the EasySep CD4+ T cell isolation kit. PBMCs were separated from whole blood using Ficoll-Paque Plus gradient centrifugation and then either used fresh or cryopreserved at -140C. Culture conditions were generally each tested in triplicate wells.

What the authors observed across the whole study: Nearly all vaccine-specific clones in convalescent patients (304 of 307) were mono-reactive for SARS-CoV-2 spike rather than cross-reactive with common cold coronaviruses. Among the post-vaccine SARS-CoV-2-reactive clones in convalescent patients, a median 86.3% showed up only after vaccination, which suggests vaccine-specific priming. Relatively few convalescent patients were included in the study, and early timepoints after natural infection were not analyzed. The median number of SARS-CoV-2-reactive clonotypes rose from around 22 after infection to some 40 after vaccination, but the change was not significant.

Turning to this clonotype: The antigen it recognizes is unknown. No base-level quality is on record; no much larger clone is a single base apart.

V is clipped by 6 bases and J by 0 bases, and the sequence between their germline boundaries is 11 bases long. CDR1 SGHAT and CDR2 FQNNGV were looked up in the germline V gene. The CDR3 goes from the cysteine to the phenylalanine over 14 residues. The CDR3 DNA has 42 bases and is translated from base 1. This chain joins TRBV11-2 to TRBJ1-1; perhaps TRBD1 is the D gene, with 6 bases matching. The sequenced sample consisted of cultured CD4+ T cells from blood. This clonotype was sampled from a human donor with COVID-19. The bases read TGTGCCAGCAGGTGGACAGCCATGAACACTGAAGCTTTCTTT. It specifies CASRWTAMNTEAFF.